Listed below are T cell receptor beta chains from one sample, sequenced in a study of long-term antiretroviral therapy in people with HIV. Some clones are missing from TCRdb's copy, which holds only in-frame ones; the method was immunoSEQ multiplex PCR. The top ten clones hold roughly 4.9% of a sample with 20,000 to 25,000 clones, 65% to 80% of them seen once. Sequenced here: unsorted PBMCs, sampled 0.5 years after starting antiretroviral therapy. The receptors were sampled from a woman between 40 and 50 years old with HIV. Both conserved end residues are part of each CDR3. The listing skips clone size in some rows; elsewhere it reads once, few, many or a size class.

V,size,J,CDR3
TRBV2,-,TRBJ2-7,CASYRNRRYEQYF
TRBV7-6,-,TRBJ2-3,CASSLVERNTDTQYF
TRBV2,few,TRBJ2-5,CASSLPISGGAGTQYF
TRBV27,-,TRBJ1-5,CASRRTGFGNQPQHF
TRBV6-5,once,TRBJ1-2,CASSYNGRESYGYTF
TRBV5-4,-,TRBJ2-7,CASSLVRGGAYEQYF
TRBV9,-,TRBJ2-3,CASSVGRGGGTDTQYF
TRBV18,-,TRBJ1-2,CASSPYGESNYGYTF
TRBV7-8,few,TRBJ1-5,CASSPPTGNQPQHF
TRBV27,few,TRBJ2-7,CASSLGQGFGEQYF
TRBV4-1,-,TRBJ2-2,CASSRPGQGQTGELFF
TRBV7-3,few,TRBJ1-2,CASRLDSNYGYTF
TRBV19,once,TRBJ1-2,CASSIEGGQVNGYTF
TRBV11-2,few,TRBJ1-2,CASSPTGTHARGYTF
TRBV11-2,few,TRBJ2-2,CASTSQPNTGELFF
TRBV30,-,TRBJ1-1,CAWSATGTGRYWEVNTEAFF
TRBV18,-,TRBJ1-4,CASSPTNEKLFF
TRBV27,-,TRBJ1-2,CASSLQGQGVGYTF
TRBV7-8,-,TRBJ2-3,CASSLNSGGARTDTQYF
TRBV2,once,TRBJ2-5,CASSDYREGETQYF
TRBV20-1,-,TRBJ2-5,CSTKPGETQYF
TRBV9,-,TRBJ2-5,CASSLTTGQETQYF
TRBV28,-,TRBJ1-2,CASSPRSDRPYGYTF
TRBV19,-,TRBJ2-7,CASNPGQGTNEQYF
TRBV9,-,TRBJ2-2,CASSVGLAYGELFF